A selection of T cell receptor beta chains follows, all from one sample in a study of blood T cell repertoires in COVID-19. Assay: immunoSEQ multiplex PCR; the TCRdb copy retains only in-frame clones and omits some. The repertoire holds 300,000 to 350,000 clones, with 65% to 85% as singletons. The sample comprised peripheral blood. The receptors shown here come from a man younger than 40 with active or convalescent COVID-19. The CDR3 runs from the conserved cysteine through the conserved F or W. A D gene is named only where the DNA matches it firmly. For some rows the clone size is stated as once, few or many, or as a class when expanded; others skip it.

D	V	J	length	size	CDR3	DNA
TRBD1	TRBV15	TRBJ1-6	16	few	CATSRSRDSSNSPLHF	TGTGCCACCAGCAGATCCCGGGACAGTTCCAATTCACCCCTCCACTTT
TRBD1	TRBV9	TRBJ1-2	17	.	CASSVLAQGRTFAGYTF	TGTGCCAGCAGCGTACTGGCACAGGGGAGAACCTTTGCCGGCTACACCTTC
TRBD2	TRBV3-1/TRBV3-2	TRBJ2-1	16	.	CASSPGTSGGRSEQFF	TGTGCCAGCAGCCCCGGGACTAGCGGGGGGAGAAGTGAGCAGTTCTTC
.	TRBV7-3	TRBJ2-1	12	once	CASSSRAGEQFF	TGTGCCAGCAGCTCGAGGGCAGGTGAGCAGTTCTTC
.	TRBV6-6	TRBJ1-3	16	.	CASSGAGEGSGNTIYF	TGTGCCAGCAGCGGGGCGGGGGAAGGCTCTGGAAACACCATATATTTT
TRBD1	TRBV7-6	TRBJ1-1	15	.	CASSSDRGANTEAFF	TGTGCCAGCAGCTCGGACAGGGGGGCGAACACTGAAGCTTTCTTT
TRBD2	TRBV10-3	TRBJ2-7	16	.	CAISDRGERERYEQYF	TGTGCCATCAGTGATCGGGGGGAGCGGGAGAGGTACGAGCAGTACTTC
TRBD1	TRBV19	TRBJ1-5	15	.	CASSIRQGSSQPQHF	TGTGCCAGTAGTATAAGACAGGGCTCATCTCAGCCCCAGCATTTT
TRBD1	TRBV19	TRBJ1-2	15	.	CASSINPGQGSGYTF	TGTGCCAGTAGTATAAACCCGGGACAGGGGTCTGGCTACACCTTC
.	TRBV12-3/TRBV12-4	TRBJ2-1	13	.	CASRTLQASEQFF	TGTGCCAGCAGAACCCTCCAGGCGAGTGAGCAGTTCTTC
.	TRBV21-1	TRBJ1-1	13	.	CASSKTGNTEAFF	TGTGCCAGCAGCAAAACAGGGAACACTGAAGCTTTCTTT
TRBD1	TRBV27	TRBJ2-7	15	.	CASSLSTGAGYEQYF	TGTGCCAGCAGTTTGTCGACAGGGGCTGGATACGAGCAGTACTTC
.	TRBV12-3/TRBV12-4	TRBJ2-1	12	.	CASSLVGMVGIF	TGTGCCAGCAGTTTAGTCGGCATGGTCGGGATCTTC
TRBD1	TRBV29-1	TRBJ1-2	13	.	CSVVPQGARGYTF	TGCAGCGTTGTCCCACAGGGGGCGAGAGGCTACACCTTC
.	TRBV7-3	TRBJ2-3	15	.	CASSSEGGLTDTQYF	TGTGCCAGCAGCTCCGAAGGCGGACTCACAGATACGCAGTATTTT
TRBD1	TRBV7-9	TRBJ1-3	15	once	CASSLARTGGNTIYF	TGTGCCAGCAGCTTAGCCCGGACAGGGGGAAACACCATATATTTT
.	TRBV9	TRBJ1-1	15	.	CASSRRGRGNTEAFF	TGTGCCAGCAGCAGGCGAGGGAGGGGGAACACTGAAGCTTTCTTT
.	TRBV10-3	TRBJ2-7	15	.	CAISELGPPSYEQYF	TGTGCCATCAGTGAGTTGGGGCCCCCCTCCTACGAGCAGTACTTC
TRBD1	TRBV7-8	TRBJ2-7	15	.	CASSRRTGGGYEQYF	TGTGCCAGCAGCCGACGGACAGGGGGCGGCTACGAGCAGTACTTC
TRBD1	TRBV28	TRBJ1-6	17	.	CASSPPGQERYNSPLHF	TGTGCCAGCAGTCCCCCGGGACAGGAGAGATATAATTCACCCCTCCACTTT
TRBD2	TRBV28	TRBJ2-5	15	.	CASSVGLGAQETQYF	TGTGCCAGCAGTGTGGGACTAGGGGCTCAAGAGACCCAGTACTTC
TRBD1	TRBV5-1	TRBJ2-7	14	.	CASSLRGQSYEQYF	TGCGCCAGCAGCTTGAGGGGACAGTCCTACGAGCAGTACTTC
TRBD2	TRBV18	TRBJ2-7	16	.	CASTPQREVSSYEQYF	TGTGCCAGCACACCCCAGCGGGAGGTCTCCTCCTACGAGCAGTACTTC
.	TRBV18	TRBJ1-1	17	few	CASSPRSGGHRYTEAFF	TGTGCCAGCTCACCCCGGAGCGGGGGGCATAGGTACACTGAAGCTTTCTTT
TRBD2	TRBV28	TRBJ2-7	14	.	CASNVAGLSYEQYF	TGTGCCAGCAATGTAGCGGGTCTCTCCTACGAGCAGTACTTC
.	TRBV30	TRBJ1-1	14	.	CAWSSDSRGSEAFF	TGTGCCTGGAGTTCGGACTCCAGGGGATCTGAAGCTTTCTTT
TRBD1	TRBV5-1	TRBJ2-7	15	.	CASSSRQGAAYEQYF	TGCGCCAGCAGCTCGAGACAGGGGGCTGCCTACGAGCAGTACTTC
.	TRBV28	TRBJ1-2	12	few	CASSLLQGSYTF	TGTGCCAGCAGTTTACTCCAGGGTTCCTACACCTTC
.	TRBV19	TRBJ1-1	14	.	CASSRSLKGGEAFF	TGTGCCAGTAGTAGGAGCCTGAAGGGAGGTGAAGCTTTCTTT
.	TRBV14	TRBJ2-7	15	few	CASSQDWRFSYEQYF	TGTGCCAGCAGCCAAGACTGGAGGTTCTCCTACGAGCAGTACTTC
.	TRBV24-1	TRBJ2-7	14	.	CATSETGTNVRQYF	TGTGCCACCAGTGAAACCGGGACAAATGTAAGGCAGTACTTC
TRBD1	TRBV10-3	TRBJ1-1	13	.	CAIRPGQSPEAFF	TGTGCCATCAGGCCGGGACAGAGCCCTGAAGCTTTCTTT
.	TRBV19	TRBJ2-3	13	.	CASSSGLPDTQYF	TGTGCCAGTAGTAGCGGGCTCCCAGATACGCAGTATTTT
TRBD1	TRBV11-3	TRBJ1-3	15	.	CASSHRQGPGNTIYF	TGTGCCAGCAGCCATAGACAGGGCCCTGGAAACACCATATATTTT
TRBD2	TRBV3-1/TRBV3-2	TRBJ2-1	11	.	CASGGDNEQFF	TGTGCCAGCGGGGGGGACAATGAGCAGTTCTTC
TRBD2	TRBV11-2	TRBJ2-3	15	.	CASSKLAGGSDTQYF	TGTGCCAGCAGCAAACTAGCGGGGGGTTCAGATACGCAGTATTTT
TRBD1	TRBV29-1	TRBJ1-5	14	.	CSARVQGANQPQHF	TGCAGCGCCCGCGTACAGGGGGCCAATCAGCCCCAGCATTTT
TRBD1	TRBV4-3	TRBJ2-2	15	.	CASRPGTGVTGELFF	TGCGCCAGCAGGCCCGGGACAGGGGTCACCGGGGAGCTGTTTTTT
TRBD1	TRBV5-1	TRBJ1-4	16	.	CASSWTGGSANEKLFF	TGCGCCAGCAGCTGGACAGGGGGTAGTGCTAATGAAAAACTGTTTTTT
.	TRBV12-3/TRBV12-4	TRBJ2-1	11	.	CASMANNEQFF	TGTGCCAGCATGGCCAACAATGAGCAGTTCTTC
TRBD1	TRBV5-1	TRBJ1-1	15	.	CASSLWTGRNTEAFF	TGCGCCAGCAGCTTATGGACAGGGAGGAACACTGAAGCTTTCTTT
TRBD1	TRBV4-2	TRBJ2-1	17	.	CASSQEGTGFAYNEQFF	TGTGCCAGCAGCCAAGAGGGGACAGGGTTCGCCTACAATGAGCAGTTCTTC
.	TRBV25-1	TRBJ2-7	11	.	CASTAGYEQYF	TGTGCCAGCACGGCAGGCTACGAGCAGTACTTC
TRBD1	TRBV3-1/TRBV3-2	TRBJ2-2	14	few	CASSQGTGTGELFF	TGTGCCAGCAGCCAAGGGACAGGTACCGGGGAGCTGTTTTTT
TRBD2	TRBV2	TRBJ2-3	15	.	CASSARAGAADTQYF	TGTGCCAGCAGTGCCCGAGCGGGAGCGGCAGATACGCAGTATTTT
.	TRBV6-5	TRBJ1-4	12	.	CASGRGREKLFF	TGTGCCAGCGGGCGGGGCCGGGAAAAACTGTTTTTT
.	TRBV7-9	TRBJ1-2	13	once	CASSLWANYGYTF	TGTGCCAGCAGCCTATGGGCAAACTATGGCTACACCTTC
TRBD1	TRBV5-1	TRBJ1-2	14	few	CASSFTGARAGYTF	TGCGCCAGCAGCTTTACAGGGGCGCGGGCTGGCTACACCTTC